This T cell receptor (beta chain) came from a study of CD8+CD57+ T cells in acquired aplastic anemia. TCR beta VDJ and CDR3 profiles were obtained from a genomic DNA template. TCRdb called the reads again in MiXCR, with one record for every CDR3 protein. This sample carries approximately 380,000 distinct CDR3 sequences, about 70% of them seen once, and the ten largest clones take 4%. Losses at the gene ends were 10 bases for V and 5 bases for J; bases not matched to a gene: 6. Germline CDR1 reads WSHSY; CDR2 reads SAAADI. The length of the CDR3 is 12 residues. The sequencing input was sorted CD4+, CD8+, or CD8+CD57+ T cells (not recorded which) from PBMCs. The chain combines TRBV10-2 with TRBJ1-2; 8 bases agree with TRBD1. The receptor was isolated from a human donor in good health, serving as a control. The CDR3 DNA reads as TGCGCCATCTCCGGGACAGGTTATGGCTACACCTTC. Translated, it gives CAISGTGYGYTF.